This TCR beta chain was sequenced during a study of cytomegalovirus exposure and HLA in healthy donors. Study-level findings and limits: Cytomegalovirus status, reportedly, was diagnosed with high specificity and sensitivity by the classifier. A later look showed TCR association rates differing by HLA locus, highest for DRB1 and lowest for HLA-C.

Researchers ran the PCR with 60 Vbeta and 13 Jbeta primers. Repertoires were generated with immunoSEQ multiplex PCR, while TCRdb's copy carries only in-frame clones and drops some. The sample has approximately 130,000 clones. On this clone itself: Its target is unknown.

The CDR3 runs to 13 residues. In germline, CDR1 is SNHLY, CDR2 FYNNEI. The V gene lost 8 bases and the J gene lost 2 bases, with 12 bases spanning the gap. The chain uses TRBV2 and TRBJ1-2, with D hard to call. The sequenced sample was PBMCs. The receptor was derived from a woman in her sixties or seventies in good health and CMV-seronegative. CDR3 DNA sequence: TGTGCCAGCGAGGGAGAAAGGAACTATGGCTACACCTTC. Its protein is CASEGERNYGYTF.